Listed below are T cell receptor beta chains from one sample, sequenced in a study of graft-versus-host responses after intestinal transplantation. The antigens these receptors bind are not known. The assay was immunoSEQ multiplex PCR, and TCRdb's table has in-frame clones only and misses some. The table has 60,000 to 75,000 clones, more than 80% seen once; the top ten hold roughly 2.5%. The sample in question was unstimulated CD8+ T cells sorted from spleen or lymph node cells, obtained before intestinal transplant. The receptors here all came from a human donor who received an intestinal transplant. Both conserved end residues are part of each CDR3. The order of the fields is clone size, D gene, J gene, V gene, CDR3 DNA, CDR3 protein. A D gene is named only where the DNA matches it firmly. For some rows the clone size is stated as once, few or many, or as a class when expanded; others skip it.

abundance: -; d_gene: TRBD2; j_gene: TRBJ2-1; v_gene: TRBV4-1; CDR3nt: TGCGCCAGCAGCCAAGTGACTAGCGGGTACAATGAGCAGTTCTTC; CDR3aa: CASSQVTSGYNEQFF
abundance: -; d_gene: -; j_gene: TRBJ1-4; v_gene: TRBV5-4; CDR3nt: TGTGCCAGCAGCTTCGGCAGGGAAAGTGAAAAACTGTTTTTT; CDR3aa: CASSFGRESEKLFF
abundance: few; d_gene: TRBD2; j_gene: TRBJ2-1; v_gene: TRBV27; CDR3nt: TGTGCCAGCAGTTTATGGGTAGCGGGGCGATCTAACAATGAGCAGTTCTTC; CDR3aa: CASSLWVAGRSNNEQFF
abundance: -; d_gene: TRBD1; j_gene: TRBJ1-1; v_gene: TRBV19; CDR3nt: TGTGCCAGTAGTATAGTGGCAGGGGGGAGCGCTGAAGCTTTCTTT; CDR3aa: CASSIVAGGSAEAFF
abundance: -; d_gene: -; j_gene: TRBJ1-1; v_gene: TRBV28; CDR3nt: TGTGCCAGCAGTTCCCGAAGGGAGTTCAACCCTGAAGCTTTCTTT; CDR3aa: CASSSRREFNPEAFF
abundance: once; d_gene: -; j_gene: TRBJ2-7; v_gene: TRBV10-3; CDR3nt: TGTGCCATCAGTGAGTCGATGTTTAGCGTGAAGAATACCTACGAGCAGTACTTC; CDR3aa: CAISESMFSVKNTYEQYF
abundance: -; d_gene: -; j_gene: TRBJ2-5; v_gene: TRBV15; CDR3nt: TGTGCCACCAGCAGGTCCCTCCGGGACACCAAAAAGGAAGGGCATGGGGAAAAGACCCAGTACTTC; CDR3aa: CATSRSLRDTKKEGHGEKTQYF
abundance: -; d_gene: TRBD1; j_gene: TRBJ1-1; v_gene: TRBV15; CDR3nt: TGTGCCACCAGCAGGGGGACAGGGAACACTGAAGCTTTCTTT; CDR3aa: CATSRGTGNTEAFF
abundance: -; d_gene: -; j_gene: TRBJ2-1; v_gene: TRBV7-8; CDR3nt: TGTGCCAGCAGCCGACTAGAACCTTACAATGAGCAGTTCTTC; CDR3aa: CASSRLEPYNEQFF
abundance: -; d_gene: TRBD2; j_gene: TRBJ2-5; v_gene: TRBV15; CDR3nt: TGTGCCACCAGTGCCCTAGCGGGGGGGCCGGAGACCCAGTACTTC; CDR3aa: CATSALAGGPETQYF
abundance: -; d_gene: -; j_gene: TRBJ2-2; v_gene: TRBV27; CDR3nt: TGTGCCAGCAGTTTAAGGTGGGCAGAAAACACCGGGGAGCTGTTTTTT; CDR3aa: CASSLRWAENTGELFF
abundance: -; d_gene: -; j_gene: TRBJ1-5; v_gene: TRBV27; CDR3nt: TGTGCCAGCAGTTTATCAGGGGTTGATCAGCCCCAGCATTTT; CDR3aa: CASSLSGVDQPQHF
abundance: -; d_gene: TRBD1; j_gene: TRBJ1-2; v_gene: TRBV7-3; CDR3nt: TGTGCCAGCAGCTTACAGGGGGCGGACTATGGCTACACCTTC; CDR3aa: CASSLQGADYGYTF
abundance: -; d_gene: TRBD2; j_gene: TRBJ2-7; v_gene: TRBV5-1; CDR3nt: TGCGCCAGCAGCAGCGGGACTAGCAGGGATCCCTACGAGCAGTACTTC; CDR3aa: CASSSGTSRDPYEQYF
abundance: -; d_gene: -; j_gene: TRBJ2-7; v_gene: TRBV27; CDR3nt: TGTGCCAGCAGGGGTCGTCGGGGGGCGAACTACGAGCAGTACTTC; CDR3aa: CASRGRRGANYEQYF
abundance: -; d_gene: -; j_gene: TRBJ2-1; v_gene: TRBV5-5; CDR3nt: TGTGCCAGCCAGCTGGGAGTCTCCCCTTACAATGAGCAGTTCTTC; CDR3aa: CASQLGVSPYNEQFF
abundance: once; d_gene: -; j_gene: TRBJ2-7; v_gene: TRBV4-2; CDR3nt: TGTGCCAGCAGCCAGCTGACAGGGGAGGGTCACGAGCAGTACTTC; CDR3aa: CASSQLTGEGHEQYF
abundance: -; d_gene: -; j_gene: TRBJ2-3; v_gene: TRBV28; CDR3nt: TGTGCCAGCAGTTCCGGGAGTAGGGGAGATACGCAGTATTTT; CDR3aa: CASSSGSRGDTQYF
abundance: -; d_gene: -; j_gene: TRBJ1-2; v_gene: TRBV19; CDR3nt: TGTGCCAGTAGGGGGCCGGACAGCTACTATGGCTACACCTTC; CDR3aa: CASRGPDSYYGYTF
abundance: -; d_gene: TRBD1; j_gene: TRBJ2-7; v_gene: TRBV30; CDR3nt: TGTGCCTGGAGCGCCGGGACAGGGGTGTACGAGCAGTACTTC; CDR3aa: CAWSAGTGVYEQYF
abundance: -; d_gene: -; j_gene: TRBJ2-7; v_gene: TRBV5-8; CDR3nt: TGTGCCAGCAGCTTAGGGCGGGAATTACCCGAGCAGTACTTC; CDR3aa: CASSLGRELPEQYF
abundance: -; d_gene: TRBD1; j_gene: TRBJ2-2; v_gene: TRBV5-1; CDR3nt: TGCGCCAGCAGTTCCGGGACAGTCTCCTTTGAACCGGAGCTGTTTTTT; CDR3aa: CASSSGTVSFEPELFF
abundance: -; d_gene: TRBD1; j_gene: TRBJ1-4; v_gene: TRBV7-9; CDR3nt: TGTGCCAGCAGCTCTACAGGGGGTAATGAAAAACTGTTTTTT; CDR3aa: CASSSTGGNEKLFF
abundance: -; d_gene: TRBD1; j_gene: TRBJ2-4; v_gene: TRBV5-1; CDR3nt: TGCGCCAGCAGCTTTATTCCGGGACAGGGCCTAGCCAAAAACATTCAGTACTTC; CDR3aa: CASSFIPGQGLAKNIQYF
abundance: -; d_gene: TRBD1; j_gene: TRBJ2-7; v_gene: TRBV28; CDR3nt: TGTGCCAGCAGTACCGGGACAGGGAGGACCTACGAGCAGTACTTC; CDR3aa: CASSTGTGRTYEQYF
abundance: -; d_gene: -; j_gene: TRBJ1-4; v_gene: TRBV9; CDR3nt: TGTGCCAGCAGCGTAGCGGGTCAGGGATGGGAAAAACTGTTTTTT; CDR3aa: CASSVAGQGWEKLFF
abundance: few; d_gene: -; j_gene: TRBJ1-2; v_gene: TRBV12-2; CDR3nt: TGTGCAAGTCGCTTGGCCCCCTTCGACACCTTC; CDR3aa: CASRLAPFDTF
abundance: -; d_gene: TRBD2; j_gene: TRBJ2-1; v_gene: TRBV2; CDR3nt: TGTGCCAGTGAAGAAGGTGGCGGGGGGGTCTCCAATGAGCAGTTCTTC; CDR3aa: CASEEGGGGVSNEQFF
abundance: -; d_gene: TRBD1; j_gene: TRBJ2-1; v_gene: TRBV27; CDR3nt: TGTGCCAGCAGTTTATCACAGGGGAATGAGCAGTTCTTC; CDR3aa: CASSLSQGNEQFF
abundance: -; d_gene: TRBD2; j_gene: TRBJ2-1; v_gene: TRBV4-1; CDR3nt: TGCGCCAGCAGCCCAAGGACAACCGAGGCCGGGACTAGCATTCCCAATGAGCAGTTCTTC; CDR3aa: CASSPRTTEAGTSIPNEQFF
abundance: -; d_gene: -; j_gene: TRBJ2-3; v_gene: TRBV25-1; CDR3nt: TGTGCCAGCAGTGACGGAAGGGGGACGCAGTATTTT; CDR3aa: CASSDGRGTQYF
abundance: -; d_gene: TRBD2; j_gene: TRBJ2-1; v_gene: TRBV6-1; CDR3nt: TGTGCCAGCAGCGACGGACTAGCGCAGTACAATGAGCAGTTCTTC; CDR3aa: CASSDGLAQYNEQFF
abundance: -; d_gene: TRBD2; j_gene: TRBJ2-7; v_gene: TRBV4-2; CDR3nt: TGTGCCAGCAGCCAAGAAGGGGCTAGCGGGGTCTCCTACGAGCAGTACTTC; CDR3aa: CASSQEGASGVSYEQYF
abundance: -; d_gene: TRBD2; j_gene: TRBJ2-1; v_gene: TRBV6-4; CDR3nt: TGTGCCAGCAGTGATTCCGGGACTAGCAATGAGCAGTTCTTC; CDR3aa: CASSDSGTSNEQFF
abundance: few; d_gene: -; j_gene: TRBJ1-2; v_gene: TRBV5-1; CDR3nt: TGCGCCAGCAGCCCGGCCGGGGGAGGGGTCTATGGCTACACCTTC; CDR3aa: CASSPAGGGVYGYTF
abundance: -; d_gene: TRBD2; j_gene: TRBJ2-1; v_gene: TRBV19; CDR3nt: TGTGCCAGTAGTATTAGCGGGAACGGGTACAATGAGCAGTTCTTC; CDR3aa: CASSISGNGYNEQFF
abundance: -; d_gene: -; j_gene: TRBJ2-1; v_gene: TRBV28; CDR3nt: TGTGCCAGCAGTTTTGGGCCTCGATGCGGGAATGAGCAGTTCTTC; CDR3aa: CASSFGPRCGNEQFF
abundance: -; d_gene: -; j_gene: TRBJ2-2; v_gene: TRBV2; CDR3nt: TGTGCCAGCAGCCAACCTTGGGGGGGCTCAAACGGGGAGCTGTTTTTT; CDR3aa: CASSQPWGGSNGELFF
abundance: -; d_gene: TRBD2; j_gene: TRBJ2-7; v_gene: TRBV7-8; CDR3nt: TGTGCCAGCAGCCCGGGGAGGGCCGCCTACGAGCAGTACTTC; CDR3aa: CASSPGRAAYEQYF
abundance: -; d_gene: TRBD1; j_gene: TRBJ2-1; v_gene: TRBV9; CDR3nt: TGTGCCAGCAGCGTAGGAGGGGGCGCGAACAATGAGCAGTTCTTC; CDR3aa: CASSVGGGANNEQFF